Reported below is one TCR beta chain. Its matching antigen is unknown. This entry comes from a study of graft-versus-host responses after intestinal transplantation. Study at large: Following induction with anti-thymocyte globulin, all recipients were given tacrolimus and steroids for three to four years.

Germline V gene sequence: CDR1 SEHNR, CDR2 FQNEAQ (reference sequence). The V gene lost 1 base and the J gene lost 0 bases, with 10 bases spanning the gap. The CDR3 has 16 residues. The data were produced by immunoSEQ multiplex PCR, yet TCRdb's version contains in-frame clones alone and is incomplete. This table holds about 47,000 clones, approximately 95% found once. Study findings and constraints: Declines in HvG clones occurring early post-transplant were associated with peak circulating GvH clone levels. Individuals who had graft-donor T cell macrochimerism had allografts that showed high graft-versus-host to host-versus-graft clonal ratios. Ileal or blood samples showed some GvH clones first, and such clones were also found in recipient marrow.

The sample in question was PBMCs, obtained approximately 360 days after intestinal transplant. The sequence derives from a human patient who received an intestinal transplant, so some T cells may come from the graft donor. V gene TRBV7-9 combines with J gene TRBJ1-5; maybe TRBD1 (6 bases). CDR3 DNA sequence: TGTGCCAGCAGCTTAGTAGGGGGGGGTAGCAATCAGCCCCAGCATTTT. Encoded protein: CASSLVGGGSNQPQHF. The full variable domain, its missing parts supplied by reference TRBV7-9 and TRBJ1-5, is DTGVSQNPRHKITKRGQNVTFRCDPISEHNRLYWYRQTLGQGPEFLTYFQNEAQLEKSRLLSDRFSAERPKGSFSTLEIQRTEQGDSAMYLCASSLVGGGSNQPQHFGDGTRLSIL.